One sample yielded the 20 T cell receptor beta chains listed below, sequenced in a study of blood T cell repertoires in COVID-19. Measured with immunoSEQ multiplex PCR; TCRdb has only the in-frame clones, and not every one. The repertoire holds 200,000 to 250,000 clones, less than 85% seen once, with less than 4% in the top ten. The sequenced material came from peripheral blood. The receptor source for this set is a woman older than 75 with acute or convalescent COVID-19.

This clone was counted between two and nine times. The J gene is TRBJ2-7, the V gene TRBV30; D gene uncertain. This CDR3 is built from 14 residues. Trimming left V 4 bases short and J 2 bases short, with 15 bases between. Per germline, CDR1 GTSNPN and CDR2 SVGIG (reference sequence). The chain's CDR3 is CAWKSSAQPYEQYF. CDR3 nucleotides: TGTGCCTGGAAGAGTTCGGCACAGCCCTACGAGCAGTACTTC.

The rearrangement uses TRBV6-6 and TRBJ1-2; possibly TRBD1 for D (6 bases). This CDR3 comprises 14 residues. Germline values: CDR1 MNHNY, CDR2 SVGAGI (reference sequence). V was pared by 7 bases and J by 4 bases, with 16 bases between. As DNA, the CDR3 is TGTGCCAGCATAAAGGGGGTATCACTCTATGGCTACACCTTC. Protein sequence: CASIKGVSLYGYTF.

The rearrangement joins TRBV2 to TRBJ2-5; D gene unclear. Germline V gives CDR1 SNHLY, CDR2 FYNNEI. With 6 bases removed from V and 0 bases from J, the gap between germline ends came to 5 bases. There are 12 residues in the CDR3. The CDR3 nucleotides read TGTGCCAGCAGGGAGAACCAAGAGACCCAGTACTTC. It encodes CASRENQETQYF.

This sequence joins TRBV9 and TRBJ1-2; D not resolved. Germline assignment: CDR1 SGDLS and CDR2 YYNGEE. This CDR3 is 13 amino acids long. Trimming took off 6 bases at V and 5 bases at J, with 14 bases between the two ends. The CDR3 protein is CASNLEGGYGYTF. DNA of the CDR3: TGTGCCAGCAACCTTGAGGGAGGGTATGGCTACACCTTC. The full variable domain, with the rest looked up from reference TRBV9 and TRBJ1-2, is DSGVTQTPKHLITATGQRVTLRCSPRSGDLSVYWYQQSLDQGLQFLIQYYNGEERAKGNILERFSAQQFPDLHSELNLSSLELGDSALYFCASNLEGGYGYTFGSGTRLTVV.

The chain uses TRBV12-5 and TRBJ1-2; D uncertain. CDR3 length: 11 residues. Trimming left V 6 bases short and J 4 bases short, with 6 bases between. Germline assignment: CDR1 LGHNT and CDR2 FRNRAP. The CDR3 DNA reads as TGTGCTAGTGGCTTCTCCTATGGCTACACCTTC. This encodes CASGFSYGYTF.

This clone was detected a few times. The rearrangement links TRBV4-3 to TRBJ2-7; 10 nucleotides line up with TRBD1. This CDR3 is built from 14 residues. V shed 3 bases, J shed 5 bases, and the junction held 4 bases outside the gene matches. Germline assignment: CDR1 LGHNA and CDR2 YSLEER. The CDR3 loop is CASSQGGQGNEQYF. The DNA for the CDR3 is TGCGCCAGCAGCCAGGGGGGACAGGGGAACGAGCAGTACTTC.

The CDR3 DNA reads as TGCGCCAGCAGCTGGGACAGCTTTGGAAACACCATATATTTT. It translates to CASSWDSFGNTIYF. The chain carries TRBV4-1 and TRBJ1-3, with 7 bases that match TRBD1. J gave up 3 bases and V 5 bases, and 4 bases lay outside the gene matches. The CDR3 covers 14 residues. Per germline, CDR1 MGHRA and CDR2 YSYEKL.

The V and J genes are TRBV6-5 and TRBJ1-2; D call uncertain. Germline V gene data show CDR1 as MNHEY and CDR2 as SVGAGI. The V end lost 0 bases, the J end lost 4 bases, and 9 bases lay between the germline ends. The CDR3 sequence is 14 residues long. The CDR3 nucleotides are TGTGCCAGCAGTTACTCGGAGGTTCCCTATGGCTACACCTTC. Protein sequence: CASSYSEVPYGYTF.

V is TRBV24-1 and J is TRBJ1-5; no firm D call. This CDR3 region has 12 residues. Trimming shortened V by 4 bases and J by 5 bases, and 5 bases separated the two germline ends. Per the germline V gene, CDR1 is KGHDR and CDR2 is SFDVKD. CDR3 nucleotides: TGTGCCACCAGTGACTCCCATCAGCCCCAGCATTTT. Its protein product is CATSDSHQPQHF.

This rearrangement joins TRBV12-5 to TRBJ2-2, with TRBD2 matching over 8 bases. Germline CDR1 LGHNT, CDR2 FRNRAP. The CDR3 has 17 amino acids. The V gene end was trimmed by 0 bases and the J gene end by 4 bases; junction bases not matched to a gene: 7. CDR3 in amino acids: CASGLVVGGAATGELFF. In DNA form, the CDR3 reads TGTGCTAGTGGTTTGGTCGTCGGGGGGGCCGCCACCGGGGAGCTGTTTTTT. The whole variable domain, remainder taken from reference TRBV12-5 and TRBJ2-2, is DARVTQTPRHKVTEMGQEVTMRCQPILGHNTVFWYRQTMMQGLELLAYFRNRAPLDDSGMPKDRFSAEMPDATLATLKIQPSEPRDSAVYFCASGLVVGGAATGELFFGEGSRLTVL.

This chain uses TRBV6-2 or TRBV6-3 with TRBJ2-7; D is possibly TRBD1 (5 bases). Looked up from germline, CDR1 is MNHEY and CDR2 is SVGEGT. Trimming removed 6 bases at V and 0 bases at J, with 15 bases between. The CDR3 totals 15 residues. In DNA, the CDR3 is TGTGCCAGCAGCGATGGGGCTTCTAGCTCCTACGAGCAGTACTTC. This gives the protein CASSDGASSSYEQYF.

The rearrangement joins TRBV2 to TRBJ1-5; 11 bases line up with TRBD1. There are 14 residues in the CDR3. The germline CDR1 and CDR2 sequences are SNHLY and FYNNEI. Germline trimming cut 4 bases from V and 5 bases from J; bases unmatched to any gene: 1. The CDR3 DNA follows: TGTGCCAGCAGTGGGACAGGGGGCGATCAGCCCCAGCATTTT. Protein product: CASSGTGGDQPQHF.

The chain employs TRBV7-2 and TRBJ1-2; D is unresolved. The V and J ends lost 0 bases and 7 bases respectively, with 9 bases between them. Germline CDR1 and CDR2: SGHTA and FQGNSA. CDR3 length equals 13 residues. CDR3 sequence (DNA): TGTGCCAGCAGCTTAGCCCGCGAGGGTGGCTACACCTTC. The encoded protein is CASSLAREGGYTF.

DNA of the CDR3: TGTGCCAGCAGGCCCACAGGGGGCGTAGGCTACACCTTC. This translates into CASRPTGGVGYTF. The gene calls are TRBV6-5 and TRBJ1-2, with TRBD1 identical over 9 bases. The V segment lost 6 bases and the J segment 8 bases; nucleotides outside the gene matches: 7. The CDR3 runs to 13 residues. CDR1 MNHEY and CDR2 SVGAGI come from the germline V gene.

This clone was seen just once. The chain is built from TRBV19 and TRBJ2-1, with D maybe TRBD1 (5 bases). The germline CDR1 and CDR2 sequences are LNHDA and SQIVND (reference sequence). The CDR3 has 14 amino acids. V dropped 0 bases and J dropped 13 bases, with 16 bases sitting between them. This CDR3 reads CASSIEGLYRKQFF. The CDR3 DNA is TGTGCCAGTAGTATAGAGGGGTTGTACAGGAAACAGTTCTTC.

CDR3 sequence (DNA): TGTGCCAGCAGTTCCCGACTTTCGGAATACACTGAAGCTTTCTTT. Protein product: CASSSRLSEYTEAFF. The rearrangement links TRBV6-2 or TRBV6-3 to TRBJ1-1; D remains unclear. The V end was cut by 4 bases, the J end by 3 bases, with 15 bases between. The germline V gene encodes CDR1 MNHEY and CDR2 SVGEGT. This CDR3 comprises 15 residues.

The chain uses TRBV6-1 and TRBJ1-5, with TRBD1 identical over 7 bases. J lost 4 bases, V lost 2 bases, and 5 bases had no gene match. From germline, CDR1 is MNHNS and CDR2 SASEGT. The CDR3 totals 15 residues. The CDR3 bases are TGTGCCAGCAGTGAACCACAGGGGAGGAATCAGCCCCAGCATTTT. Translating it yields CASSEPQGRNQPQHF.

V usage is TRBV2 and J usage is TRBJ2-2; a possible D gene is TRBD1 (7 bases). CDR1 is SNHLY and CDR2 is FYNNEI in the germline V gene. The CDR3 totals 15 residues. Trimming removed 9 bases from V and 4 bases from J, with 18 bases in between. DNA of the CDR3: TGTGCCAGGGCTCAGGGGGGCCTGGGCACCGGGGAGCTGTTTTTT. This sequence encodes CARAQGGLGTGELFF.

This sequence joins TRBV15 and TRBJ2-1, with D perhaps matching TRBD2 (7 bases). CDR3 length equals 13 residues. Trimming stripped 1 base from V and 10 bases from J, with 11 bases between. Germline CDR1 LNHNV, CDR2 YYDKDF (reference sequence). The CDR3 sequence: CATSRARGGEQFF. In DNA, the CDR3 is TGTGCCACCAGCAGAGCTAGGGGGGGGGAGCAGTTCTTC. Full variable domain (missing parts from reference TRBV15 and TRBJ2-1): DAMVIQNPRYQVTQFGKPVTLSCSQTLNHNVMYWYQQKSSQAPKLLFHYYDKDFNNEADTPDNFQSRRPNTSFCFLDIRSPGLGDTAMYLCATSRARGGEQFFGPGTRLTVL.

This chain connects TRBV4-2 to TRBJ1-2; D call uncertain. Germline V CDR1 and CDR2: LGHNA, YNFKEQ. This CDR3 has 15 amino acids. Trimming cost V 0 bases and J 4 bases, with 12 bases left between them. DNA for the CDR3: TGTGCCAGCAGCCAAGAGATCCGGGGAGGCTATGGCTACACCTTC. It yields the protein CASSQEIRGGYGYTF.